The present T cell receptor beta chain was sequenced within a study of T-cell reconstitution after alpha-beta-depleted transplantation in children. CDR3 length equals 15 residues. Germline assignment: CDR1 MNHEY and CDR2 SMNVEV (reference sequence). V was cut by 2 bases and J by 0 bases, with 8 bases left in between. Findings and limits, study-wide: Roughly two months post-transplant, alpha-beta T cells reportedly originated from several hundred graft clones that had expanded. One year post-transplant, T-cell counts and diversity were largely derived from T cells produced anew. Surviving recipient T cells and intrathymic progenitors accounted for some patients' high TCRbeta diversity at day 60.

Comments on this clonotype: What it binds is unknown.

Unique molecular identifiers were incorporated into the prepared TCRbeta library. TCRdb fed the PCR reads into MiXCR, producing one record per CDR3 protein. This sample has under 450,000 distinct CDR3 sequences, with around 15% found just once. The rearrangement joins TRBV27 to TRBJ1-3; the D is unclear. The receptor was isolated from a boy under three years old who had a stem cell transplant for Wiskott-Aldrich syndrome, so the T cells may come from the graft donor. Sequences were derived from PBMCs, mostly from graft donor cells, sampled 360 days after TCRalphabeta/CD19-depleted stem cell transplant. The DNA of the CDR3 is TGTGCCAGCAGTTTAGACGGTTTCTCTGGAAACACCATATATTTT. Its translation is CASSLDGFSGNTIYF.